This T cell receptor (beta chain) is from a study of blood T cell repertoires in COVID-19. About the study: Sites across the United States, Italy and Spain contributed samples from acute and convalescent COVID-19. PBMCs, B-cell-depleted T cells, or T cells provided the cDNA or gDNA that made up the material.

As handled by the study authors: Reference gene primer amplification gave nucleated cell count estimates. Measured with immunoSEQ multiplex PCR; TCRdb has only the in-frame clones, and not every one. V and J calls and clone size are copied from that table; D and trimming were computed from the DNA. The sample has a few hundred thousand clones, roughly 90% seen once. The sample taken for sequencing was peripheral blood. This sequence originates from a young man with active or convalescent COVID-19.

The CDR3 coding sequence is TGTGCCAGCAATTCTGGGGCTGGCTACACCTTC. Amino acids: CASNSGAGYTF. The genes are TRBV25-1 and TRBJ1-2; D perhaps matches TRBD1 (5 bases). V gave up 7 bases and J gave up 7 bases, with 10 bases separating them. The CDR3 extends over 11 amino acids. Germline V lookup: CDR1 MGHDK, CDR2 SYGVNS.